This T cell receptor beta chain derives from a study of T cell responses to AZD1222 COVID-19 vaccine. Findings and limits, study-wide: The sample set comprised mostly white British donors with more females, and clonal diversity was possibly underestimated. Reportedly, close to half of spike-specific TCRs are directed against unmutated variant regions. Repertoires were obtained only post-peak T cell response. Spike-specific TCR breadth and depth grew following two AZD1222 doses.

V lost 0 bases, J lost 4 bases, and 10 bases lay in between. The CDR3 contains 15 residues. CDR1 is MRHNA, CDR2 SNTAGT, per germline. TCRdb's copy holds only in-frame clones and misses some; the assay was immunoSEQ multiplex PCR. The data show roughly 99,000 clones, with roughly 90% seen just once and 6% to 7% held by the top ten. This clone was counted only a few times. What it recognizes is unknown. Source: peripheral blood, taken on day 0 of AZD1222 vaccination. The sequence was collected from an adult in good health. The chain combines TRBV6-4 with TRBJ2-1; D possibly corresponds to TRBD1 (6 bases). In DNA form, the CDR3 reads TGTGCCAGCAGTGACTCCTCGCAGGGGTACAATGAGCAGTTCTTC. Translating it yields CASSDSSQGYNEQFF.